This T cell receptor (beta chain) was found in a study of vaccination and CD4 T cells after COVID-19. Noted treatment: roughly 10-day PBMC culture with coronavirus spike peptide pools or control peptides (ViraFEST assay). This clonotype was detected only a few times. As yet, its antigen is unknown. Sequenced with the Oncomine TCR Beta short-read assay was DNA taken from cultured CD4+ T cells. TCRdb independently ran MiXCR on the PCR reads; one entry per CDR3 protein. This repertoire shows 20,000 to 25,000 distinct CDR3 sequences, roughly 45% found once; its top ten account for around an eighth. This CDR3 comprises 13 residues. Germline CDR1 and CDR2: SGHDN and FVKESK. The V end was cut by 1 base, the J end by 5 bases, with 8 bases between.

Sample: CD4+ T cells from blood, cultured in vitro. This receptor was obtained from a human donor who had recovered from COVID-19. The chain carries TRBV14 and TRBJ1-2; D ambiguous. The CDR3, as DNA: TGTGCCAGCAGCCAAGGTCTCCAATATGGCTACACCTTC. It yields the protein CASSQGLQYGYTF.